The 31 T cell receptor beta chains presented below share a single source sample, sequenced in a study of spatial heterogeneity in lung cancer. A single record per CDR3 protein comes from TCRdb applying MiXCR to the 5' RACE reads. The table records 40,000 to 45,000 distinct CDR3 sequences, 6.8% of them present only once. Time point meaning: sample taken at primary tumor resection. Specimen: PBMCs, collected at surgery. The receptors were sampled from a female donor with early-stage non-small cell lung cancer.

This clonotype was observed many times. The chain combines TRBV6-2 or TRBV6-3 with TRBJ2-7, with 9 bases fitting TRBD2. There are 15 residues in the CDR3. V trimming: 2 bases; J trimming: 6 bases; junction bases outside the gene matches: 8. Per germline, CDR1 MNHEY and CDR2 SVGEGT. The CDR3 DNA reads TGTGCCAGCAGTTACGTGGCTAGCGGGGCTCCCGAGCAGTACTTC. It specifies CASSYVASGAPEQYF.

This clonotype was detected only a few times. The rearrangement links TRBV5-6 to TRBJ1-4; D ambiguous. Germline V gives CDR1 SGHDT, CDR2 YYEEEE. This CDR3 comprises 14 residues. V was shortened by 0 bases and J by 6 bases, with 9 bases between the two germline ends. The CDR3 here is CASSLERSDEKLFF. CDR3 in DNA: TGTGCCAGCAGCTTGGAGAGGTCAGATGAAAAACTGTTTTTT.

The chain carries TRBV7-2 and TRBJ2-5; 8 bases map to TRBD2. Trimming cost V 5 bases and J 1 base; bases outside gene matches: 15. Germline V gene data show CDR1 as SGHTA and CDR2 as FQGNSA. The CDR3 has 18 amino acids. CDR3 loop: CASSLEVAGTTLQETQYF. CDR3 nucleotides: TGTGCCAGCAGCCTCGAGGTAGCGGGGACGACCCTCCAAGAGACCCAGTACTTC.

In this sample, this clonotype turned up many times. The CDR3 DNA reads as TGCAGTGCTAGACGCTTAGGGGCATCCTACGAGCAGTACTTC. It codes for CSARRLGASYEQYF. The rearrangement joins TRBV20-1 to TRBJ2-7, with D tentatively TRBD1 (5 bases). Germline assignment: CDR1 DFQATT and CDR2 SNEGSKA (reference sequence). CDR3 size: 14 residues. The ends were cut back, 2 bases at V and 1 base at J, with 12 bases in the middle.

The CDR3 DNA sequence: TGCAGTGCCGCAGACCCTCGTAGCTCTGGAAACACCATATATTTT. Protein sequence: CSAADPRSSGNTIYF. The rearrangement uses TRBV20-1 and TRBJ1-3; D uncertain. The CDR3 is made up of 15 amino acids. Trimming left V 6 bases short and J 0 bases short, with 15 bases between. Germline values: CDR1 DFQATT, CDR2 SNEGSKA (reference sequence).

Comment on this clonotype: At one end the junction does not follow the germline gene, possibly because of a read error. CDR3 in amino acids: CASKRGDQPQHF. The DNA of the CDR3 is TGTGCAAGCAAGAGGGGGGATCAGCCCCAGCATTTT. The chain carries TRBV6-1 and TRBJ1-5, with a possible D match to TRBD1 (6 bases). Germline CDR1 MNHNS, CDR2 SASEGT. CDR3 length equals 12 residues.

This clonotype was detected many times. The rearrangement uses TRBV6-5 and TRBJ2-5, with 7 bases aligning to TRBD2. The CDR3 has 16 residues. The V gene's germline CDR1 is MNHEY and CDR2 SVGAGI. Trimming cost V 0 bases and J 2 bases; bases outside gene matches: 6. The CDR3 DNA follows: TGTGCCAGCAGTTACTCGCTAGCGGATTATCAAGAGACCCAGTACTTC. This codes for CASSYSLADYQETQYF.

The chain has TRBV5-1 and TRBJ2-5; no firm D call. Deletions cut 2 bases from V and 6 bases from J, with 8 bases between. The CDR3 extends over 12 amino acids. CDR1 and CDR2 from the germline V gene are SGHRS and YFSETQ. The CDR3 nucleotides read TGCGCCAGCAGCTTCGACGTTCAGACCCAGTACTTC. Encoded protein: CASSFDVQTQYF.

The chain is built from TRBV5-1 and TRBJ2-3; no reliable D call. The CDR3 is made up of 14 amino acids. CDR1 SGHRS and CDR2 YFSETQ come from the germline V gene. The ends were cut back, 3 bases at V and 6 bases at J, with 14 bases in the middle. The DNA for the CDR3 is TGCGCCAGCAGCTCCTGGGGTTCAAGCGATACGCAGTATTTT. This translates into CASSSWGSSDTQYF. Full variable domain (outside the CDR3, taken from reference TRBV5-1 and TRBJ2-3): KAGVTQTPRYLIKTRGQQVTLSCSPISGHRSVSWYQQTPGQGLQFLFEYFSETQRNKGNFPGRFSGRQFSNSRSEMNVSTLELGDSALYLCASSSWGSSDTQYFGPGTRLTVL.

The rearrangement links TRBV2 to TRBJ2-7, with a weak D call TRBD2 (5 bases). The ends were cut back, 7 bases at V and 3 bases at J, with 13 bases in the middle. The CDR3 runs 13 residues. Per germline, CDR1 SNHLY and CDR2 FYNNEI. The CDR3 nucleotides are TGTGCCAGCAAGGACTCCAGGTTCTACGAGCAGTACTTC. This gives the protein CASKDSRFYEQYF.

In its sample, this clonotype was seen a few times. This chain links TRBV11-3 with TRBJ2-1; weak D call: TRBD2 (6 bases). The CDR3 is made up of 14 amino acids. Trimming removed 4 bases from V and 10 bases from J, with 17 bases in between. The germline V gene has CDR1 SGHNT and CDR2 YENEEA. The CDR3 region is CASSSRTTPGEQFF. As DNA, the CDR3 is TGTGCCAGCAGCTCCCGGACTACCCCCGGGGAGCAGTTCTTC.

For this clonotype: It may be a read error: a sequence one base away is much more abundant. This sequence joins TRBV10-2 and TRBJ1-5; TRBD1 matches at 7 bases. Germline V gives CDR1 WSHSY, CDR2 SAAADI. The CDR3 loop spans 15 amino acids. Germline trimming cut 4 bases from V and 6 bases from J; bases unmatched to any gene: 9. This chain's CDR3 is CASSGTDRVFQPQHF. The DNA of the CDR3 is TGCGCCAGCAGTGGGACTGACAGGGTATTTCAGCCCCAGCATTTT.

The rearrangement links TRBV27 to TRBJ1-1, with 7 bases lining up with TRBD1. Losses at the gene ends were 6 bases for V and 1 base for J; bases not matched to a gene: 8. CDR3 length: 15 residues. Germline CDR1 is MNHEY and CDR2 is SMNVEV (reference sequence). For the CDR3, the DNA is TGTGCCAGCAGGCCAGAGACAGGGAAGAACACTGAAGCTTTCTTT. Translated, it gives CASRPETGKNTEAFF.

This clonotype showed up just a few times. The chain uses TRBV6-5 and TRBJ2-3; weak D call: TRBD2 (7 bases). The CDR3 has 16 residues. V was shortened by 6 bases and J by 4 bases, with 20 bases between the two germline ends. Germline loops: CDR1 MNHEY, CDR2 SVGAGI. CDR3 sequence: CASRKRGGSKADTQYF. CDR3 sequence (DNA): TGTGCCAGCAGAAAAAGGGGGGGTTCTAAGGCAGATACGCAGTATTTT.

This clonotype was observed a handful of times. CDR3 DNA: TGTGCCAGCAGTTTGAGGGGGCCAGGAGATTCACCCCTCCACTTT. Protein product: CASSLRGPGDSPLHF. V and J are TRBV12-3 or TRBV12-4 and TRBJ1-6, with TRBD1 matching 7 bases. V was pared by 3 bases and J by 8 bases, with 7 bases of the junction left unmatched. This CDR3 has 15 amino acids.

This clonotype was recorded a few times. V and J are TRBV20-1 and TRBJ2-5; D remains ambiguous. CDR3 length equals 13 residues. Germline CDR1 reads DFQATT; CDR2 reads SNEGSKA (reference sequence). The V and J ends lost 4 bases and 4 bases respectively, with 13 bases between them. Here the CDR3 reads CSATDNPGETQYF. Written as DNA, the CDR3 is TGCAGTGCTACCGACAACCCCGGAGAGACCCAGTACTTC.

At least ten counts were recorded for this clonotype. The genes are TRBV12-3 or TRBV12-4 and TRBJ1-1; a weak D match, TRBD1 (5 bases). This CDR3 region has 14 residues. The ends were cut back, 6 bases at V and 3 bases at J, with 14 bases in the middle. The CDR3 DNA follows: TGTGCCAGCAGCCCTTACAGGTGGGACACTGAAGCTTTCTTT. Translation gives CASSPYRWDTEAFF.

This clonotype has at least ten counts. The rearrangement links TRBV28 to TRBJ2-7; D call uncertain. Per germline, CDR1 MDHEN and CDR2 SYDVKM. The length of the CDR3 is 14 residues. Trimming pared 5 bases from V and 3 bases from J, leaving 14 bases between. CDR3 loop: CASSPQGFNYEQYF. Written as DNA, the CDR3 is TGTGCCAGCAGTCCCCAAGGATTTAACTACGAGCAGTACTTC.

This clonotype was picked up many times. This chain connects TRBV9 to TRBJ2-5; 7 bases are a match to TRBD1. From germline, CDR1 is SGDLS and CDR2 YYNGEE. Trimming removed 0 bases from V and 1 base from J; junction bases left unmatched: 0. This CDR3 is 14 amino acids long. CDR3 region: CASSVGDSQETQYF. The DNA of the CDR3 is TGTGCCAGCAGCGTAGGGGACAGCCAAGAGACCCAGTACTTC.

This clonotype has ten or more counts. V usage is TRBV7-2 and J usage is TRBJ1-3, with D tentatively TRBD1 (6 bases). Trimming took 0 bases from V and 3 from J, leaving 9 bases between them. CDR3 length: 15 residues. Per the germline V gene, CDR1 is SGHTA and CDR2 is FQGNSA. DNA of the CDR3: TGTGCCAGCAGCTTAGCGGGGACAAGTGGAAACACCATATATTTT. This codes for CASSLAGTSGNTIYF.

This clonotype has a handful of counts. The chain has TRBV5-1 and TRBJ2-2, with D perhaps TRBD1 (6 bases). Germline CDR1 SGHRS, CDR2 YFSETQ. The CDR3 covers 15 residues. Trimming stripped 4 bases from V and 4 bases from J, with 14 bases between. CDR3 sequence: CASSSTTGLTGELFF. CDR3 nucleotide sequence: TGCGCCAGCAGCAGCACCACAGGGCTCACCGGGGAGCTGTTTTTT.

The chain joins TRBV18 to TRBJ2-7; D remains ambiguous. Per germline, CDR1 KGHSH and CDR2 LQKENI. The CDR3 runs 13 residues. The V end lost 2 bases, the J end lost 4 bases, and 9 bases lay between the germline ends. The CDR3: CASSPSSRYEQYF. The CDR3 DNA reads TGTGCCAGCTCACCAAGCTCCCGTTACGAGCAGTACTTC.

This sequence joins TRBV12-3 or TRBV12-4 and TRBJ2-5; the D gene is possibly TRBD2 (5 bases). This CDR3 has 17 residues. V lost 10 bases, J lost 5 bases, and 29 bases lay in between. CDR3 coding DNA: TGTGCCACTACAACAAAACGGGGAGCCCAGATAGGGGAGACCCAGTACTTC. Protein: CATTTKRGAQIGETQYF.

Many counts were recorded for this clonotype. The genes are TRBV20-1 and TRBJ1-1; D uncertain. Per the germline V gene, CDR1 is DFQATT and CDR2 is SNEGSKA (reference sequence). This CDR3 is built from 14 residues. Between the trimmed V and J ends, which lost 2 bases and 0 bases, there was a span of 10 bases. The CDR3 sequence is CSARSRGMNTEAFF. In DNA form, the CDR3 reads TGCAGTGCTAGAAGCAGAGGGATGAACACTGAAGCTTTCTTT.

This rearrangement joins TRBV10-3 to TRBJ2-2; D possibly corresponds to TRBD2 (5 bases). CDR3 length equals 15 residues. The V end was cut by 3 bases, the J end by 0 bases, with 8 bases between. From germline, CDR1 is ENHRY and CDR2 SYGVKD. DNA for the CDR3: TGTGCCATCAGTGAACGAGGGACGAACACCGGGGAGCTGTTTTTT. Its protein is CAISERGTNTGELFF.

This clonotype is medium-sized by share. The gene calls are TRBV29-1 and TRBJ2-7; the D is unclear. Trimming shortened V by 6 bases and J by 1 base, and 7 bases separated the two germline ends. CDR3 length equals 11 residues. From germline, CDR1 is SQVTM and CDR2 ANQGSEA. The CDR3 is CSVRESYEQYF. The CDR3 coding sequence is TGCAGCGTACGTGAGTCCTACGAGCAGTACTTC.

This clonotype was detected only a few times. The chain uses TRBV4-1 and TRBJ1-1; D possibly corresponds to TRBD1 (6 bases). Trimming stripped 1 base from V and 0 bases from J, with 12 bases between. The CDR3 consists of 16 residues. Germline CDR1 and CDR2: MGHRA and YSYEKL. DNA of the CDR3: TGCGCCAGCAGCCAAGCGTCCGGGACAATGAACACTGAAGCTTTCTTT. It translates to CASSQASGTMNTEAFF.

Written as DNA, the CDR3 is TGTGCCAGCAGCTTTACAGGGTTTTGGTCACCCCTCCACTTT. Protein: CASSFTGFWSPLHF. The genes are TRBV7-2 and TRBJ1-6; D is perhaps TRBD1 (6 bases). Trimming took 3 bases from V and 10 from J, leaving 13 bases between them. There are 14 residues in the CDR3. The V gene's germline CDR1 is SGHTA and CDR2 FQGNSA.

This clonotype was seen at least ten times. The chain joins TRBV18 to TRBJ2-1; D not resolved. The CDR3 runs to 13 residues. The germline V gene encodes CDR1 KGHSH and CDR2 LQKENI. The V gene lost 2 bases and the J gene lost 2 bases, with 4 bases spanning the gap. CDR3 amino acids: CASSPITYNEQFF. CDR3 nucleotide sequence: TGTGCCAGCTCACCAATCACCTACAATGAGCAGTTCTTC.

This clonotype was observed many times. The V and J genes are TRBV14 and TRBJ1-2; TRBD1 aligns across 7 bases. This CDR3 region has 14 residues. Trimming took 5 bases from V and 7 from J; bases not matched to a gene: 10. Germline lookup yields CDR1 SGHDN and CDR2 FVKESK. The CDR3 DNA follows: TGTGCCAGCAGCACCCGACAGGGTGTCAGTGGCTACACCTTC. It translates to CASSTRQGVSGYTF.

In this sample, this clonotype turned up many times. The chain is built from TRBV7-3 and TRBJ2-1, with TRBD2 identical over 9 bases. Germline assignment: CDR1 SGHTA and CDR2 FQGTGA. There are 14 residues in the CDR3. J gave up 4 bases and V 3 bases, and 1 base lay outside the gene matches. CDR3 sequence: CASSLGLAYNEQFF. Written as DNA, the CDR3 is TGTGCCAGCAGCTTGGGACTAGCTTACAATGAGCAGTTCTTC.